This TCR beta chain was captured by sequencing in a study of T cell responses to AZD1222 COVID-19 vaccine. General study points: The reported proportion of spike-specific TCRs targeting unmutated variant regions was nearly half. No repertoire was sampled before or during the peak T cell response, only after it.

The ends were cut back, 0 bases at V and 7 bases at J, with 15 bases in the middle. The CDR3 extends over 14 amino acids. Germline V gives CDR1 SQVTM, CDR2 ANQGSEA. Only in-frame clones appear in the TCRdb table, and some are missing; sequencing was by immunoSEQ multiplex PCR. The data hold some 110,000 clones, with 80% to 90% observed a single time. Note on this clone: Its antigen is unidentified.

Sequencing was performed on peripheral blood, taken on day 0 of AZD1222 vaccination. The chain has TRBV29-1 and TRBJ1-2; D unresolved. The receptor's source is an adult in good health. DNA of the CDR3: TGCAGCGTTGAAGAGGGCCTATGGACTAGTGGCTACACCTTC. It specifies CSVEEGLWTSGYTF.